This T cell receptor beta chain originates from a study of cytotoxic CD8 clonotypes in ibrutinib-treated CLL. The germline gives CDR1 MNHNY, CDR2 SVGAGI (reference sequence). Unmatched junction bases numbered 1, after V lost 2 bases and J lost 2 bases. The CDR3 spans 14 residues. Data came from immunoSEQ multiplex PCR; TCRdb stores just in-frame clones and leaves some out. Of over 150,000 clones in the sample, 72% were seen once. J is TRBJ1-1 and V is TRBV6-6, with 8 bases aligning to TRBD1. The sequenced sample was PBMCs, obtained after 24 months of ibrutinib treatment. This clonotype was sampled from a human donor with chronic lymphocytic leukemia. CDR3 coding DNA: TGTGCCAGCAGTTACGGGACAGGAAACACTGAAGCTTTCTTT. It translates to CASSYGTGNTEAFF.